This record covers a single T cell receptor (beta chain). Subsets obtained from CD4+ cells comprised CD45RA+ naive and CD45RA-negative memory cells. This sample was taken from a study of shared clonotypes between healthy human individuals. The V and J ends lost 3 bases and 0 bases respectively, with 12 bases between them. The CDR3 is made up of 17 amino acids. Per the germline V gene, CDR1 is LNHNV and CDR2 is YYDKDF (reference sequence). Some clones are missing from TCRdb's copy, which holds only in-frame ones; the method was immunoSEQ multiplex PCR. The sample lists some 2,400,000 clones, around 95% seen once, with around 0.13% in the top ten.

The origin of this receptor is a man aged 18-30 years in good health. This chain joins TRBV15 and TRBJ1-6, with D possibly being TRBD1 (6 bases). Sequenced input: naive CD4+ T cells sorted from blood. Indicated subset: CD45RA+ positively selected. CDR3 in amino acids: CATSRWDTSSYNSPLHF. DNA of the CDR3: TGTGCCACCAGCAGGTGGGACACAAGCTCCTATAATTCACCCCTCCACTTT.